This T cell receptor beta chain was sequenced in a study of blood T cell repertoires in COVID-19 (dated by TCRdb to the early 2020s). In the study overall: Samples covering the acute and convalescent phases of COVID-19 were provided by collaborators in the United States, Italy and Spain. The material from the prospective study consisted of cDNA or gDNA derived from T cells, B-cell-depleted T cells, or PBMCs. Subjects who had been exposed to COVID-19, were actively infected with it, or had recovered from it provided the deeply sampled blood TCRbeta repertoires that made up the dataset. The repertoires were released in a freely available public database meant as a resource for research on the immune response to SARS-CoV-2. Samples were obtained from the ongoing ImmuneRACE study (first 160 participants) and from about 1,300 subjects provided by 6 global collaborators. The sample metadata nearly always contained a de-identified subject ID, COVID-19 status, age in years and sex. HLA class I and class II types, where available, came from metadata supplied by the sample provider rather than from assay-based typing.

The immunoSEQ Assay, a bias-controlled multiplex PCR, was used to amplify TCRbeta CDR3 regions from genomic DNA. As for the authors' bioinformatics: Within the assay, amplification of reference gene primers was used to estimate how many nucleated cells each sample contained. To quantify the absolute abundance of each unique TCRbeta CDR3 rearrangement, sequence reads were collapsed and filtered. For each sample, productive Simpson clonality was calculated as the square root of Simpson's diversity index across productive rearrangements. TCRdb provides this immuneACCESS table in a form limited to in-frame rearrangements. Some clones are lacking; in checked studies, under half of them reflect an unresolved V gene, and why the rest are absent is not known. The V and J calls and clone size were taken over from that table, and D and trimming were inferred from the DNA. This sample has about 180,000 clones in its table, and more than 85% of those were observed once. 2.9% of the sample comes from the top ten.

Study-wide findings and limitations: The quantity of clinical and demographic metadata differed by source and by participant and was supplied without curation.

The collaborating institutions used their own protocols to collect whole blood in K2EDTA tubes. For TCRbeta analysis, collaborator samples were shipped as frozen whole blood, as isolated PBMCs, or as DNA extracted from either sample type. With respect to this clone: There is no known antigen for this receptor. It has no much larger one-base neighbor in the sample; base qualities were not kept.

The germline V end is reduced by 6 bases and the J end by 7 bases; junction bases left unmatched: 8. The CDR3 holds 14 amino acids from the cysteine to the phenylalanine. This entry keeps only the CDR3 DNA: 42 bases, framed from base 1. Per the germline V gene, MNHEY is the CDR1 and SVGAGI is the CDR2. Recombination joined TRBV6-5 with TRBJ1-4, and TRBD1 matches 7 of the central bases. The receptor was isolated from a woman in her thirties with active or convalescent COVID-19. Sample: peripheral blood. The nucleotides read TGTGCCAGCAGCCCCGGAGGGGGCGGTGAAAAACTGTTTTTT. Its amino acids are CASSPGGGGEKLFF.